The entry that follows covers one TCR beta chain sequence. V shed 7 bases, J shed 3 bases, and the junction held 6 bases outside the gene matches. The CDR3 is made up of 14 amino acids. CDR1 and CDR2 (germline): SNHLY, FYNNEI. This record belongs to a study of blood T cell repertoires in COVID-19. About the study: The samples span acute and convalescent COVID-19 from the United States, Italy and Spain.

Repertoires were generated with immunoSEQ multiplex PCR, while TCRdb's copy carries only in-frame clones and drops some. The sample holds 100,000 to 150,000 clones, around 83% seen once. The chain links TRBV2 to TRBJ2-5; 9 nucleotides align to TRBD2. This receptor was identified in a man aged 35 to 55 with active or convalescent COVID-19. The sequenced material came from peripheral blood. CDR3 in amino acids: CASTGSGGKETQYF. DNA for the CDR3: TGTGCCAGCACGGGGAGCGGGGGGAAAGAGACCCAGTACTTC.